This is a list of T cell receptor beta chains from one sample in a study of cytomegalovirus exposure and HLA in healthy donors. Method: immunoSEQ multiplex PCR; TCRdb's copy keeps in-frame clones and lacks some. The sample holds roughly 72,000 clones, roughly 81% seen once. Sequencing input: PBMCs. These receptors were obtained from a human donor in good health. Both conserved end residues are part of each CDR3. A D gene is named only where the DNA matches it firmly. Clone sizes are given selectively: once, few, many, or a class where the clone is expanded.

j_gene | d_gene | abundance | v_gene | len | CDR3nt | CDR3aa
TRBJ2-7 | TRBD2 | few | TRBV10-3 | 15 | TGTGCCATCAGTGACGGGGGGGTTTCCCCCTACGAGCAGTACTTC | CAISDGGVSPYEQYF
TRBJ1-4 | NA | NA | TRBV30 | 14 | TGTGCCTGGAGGAGGCAGGGAATAAGGGAAAAACTGTTTTTT | CAWRRQGIREKLFF
TRBJ1-1 | NA | once | TRBV11-3 | 15 | TGTGCCAGCAGCCCGAGAGTGGGGGCGAATACTGAAGCTTTCTTT | CASSPRVGANTEAFF
TRBJ1-2 | NA | NA | TRBV7-9 | 14 | TGTGCCAGCAGCTTAGAGGGAGGGGAGAATGGCTACACCTTC | CASSLEGGENGYTF
TRBJ2-2 | TRBD2 | NA | TRBV7-3 | 15 | TGTGCCAGCAGCCCAGGAACGGGAGGATGGGGGGAGCTGTTTTTT | CASSPGTGGWGELFF
TRBJ2-7 | NA | NA | TRBV7-2 | 15 | TGTGCCAGCAGCCCGGCTAGCGTTAGCTCCTACGAGCAGTACTTC | CASSPASVSSYEQYF
TRBJ2-2 | NA | NA | TRBV14 | 14 | TGTGCCAGCAGCCTCCAGGGTTACACCGGGGAGCTGTTTTTT | CASSLQGYTGELFF
TRBJ2-1 | NA | NA | TRBV7-9 | 16 | TGTGCCAGCAGCTTTGCAGCGTTTGAGGGTCGGAATGAGCAGTTCTTC | CASSFAAFEGRNEQFF
TRBJ2-1 | TRBD2 | NA | TRBV27 | 15 | TGTGCCAGCAACACCGGGACTAGCGGGTACAATGAGCAGTTCTTC | CASNTGTSGYNEQFF
TRBJ1-3 | NA | NA | TRBV4-2 | 15 | TGTGCCAGCAGCCAGGCGGGCTCAGGCGGAAACACCATATATTTT | CASSQAGSGGNTIYF
TRBJ1-3 | TRBD1 | few | TRBV2 | 12 | TGTGCCAGCAAGGACAGGGGAAACACCATATATTTT | CASKDRGNTIYF
TRBJ2-3 | TRBD2 | NA | TRBV11-2 | 16 | TGTGCCAGCAGCTACACATCTAGCGGGATAATAGATACGCAGTATTTT | CASSYTSSGIIDTQYF
TRBJ1-1 | NA | NA | TRBV5-1 | 14 | TGCGCCAGCAGCCAGTGGGCAGCGAACACTGAAGCTTTCTTT | CASSQWAANTEAFF
TRBJ1-2 | TRBD1 | NA | TRBV30 | 15 | TGTGCCTGGATCCCTTTTGGACAGGGGGTATATGGCTACACCTTC | CAWIPFGQGVYGYTF
TRBJ2-5 | TRBD1 | NA | TRBV6-6 | 15 | TGTGCCAGCAGCACCGGACAGGGTAGTTTGGAGACCCAGTACTTC | CASSTGQGSLETQYF
TRBJ2-7 | NA | NA | TRBV7-2 | 14 | TGTGCCAGCAGCTTAGACAGGGTCCCAAGGGAGCAGTACTTC | CASSLDRVPREQYF
TRBJ1-1 | NA | medium-sized | TRBV7-9 | 14 | TGTGCCAGCAGCTTAGTAGAGGCCCCCACTGAAGCTTTCTTT | CASSLVEAPTEAFF
TRBJ1-2 | NA | few | TRBV5-5 | 14 | TGTGCCAGCAGCTTGGAATGGGGGGGCTATGGCTACACCTTC | CASSLEWGGYGYTF
TRBJ1-1 | NA | NA | TRBV2 | 12 | TGTGCCAGCAGTGAGCAGCGGGTCGGGGCTTTCTTT | CASSEQRVGAFF
TRBJ1-2 | TRBD1 | NA | TRBV6-1 | 15 | TGTGCCAGCAGTCTTGGACAGGGGATTAACTATGGCTACACCTTC | CASSLGQGINYGYTF
TRBJ1-1 | NA | NA | TRBV14 | 14 | TGTGCCAGCAGCCCCGGACAGTTAAGCACTGAAGCTTTCTTT | CASSPGQLSTEAFF
TRBJ1-5 | NA | NA | TRBV5-6 | 12 | TGTGCCAGCAGCCGGGGGGAACAGCCCCAGCATTTT | CASSRGEQPQHF
TRBJ1-1 | TRBD1 | NA | TRBV11-2 | 15 | TGTGCCAGCAGTTTTATACCCTCCACAGGGGGAACGGCTTTCTTT | CASSFIPSTGGTAFF
TRBJ1-2 | TRBD1 | NA | TRBV19 | 14 | TGTGCCAGTAGTCCAGACAGGGATCCCTATGGCTACACCTTC | CASSPDRDPYGYTF
TRBJ1-2 | TRBD1 | NA | TRBV6-1 | 13 | TGTGCCAGCAGAGGACAGGATTTCTATGGCTACACCTTC | CASRGQDFYGYTF
TRBJ1-6 | TRBD1 | NA | TRBV30 | 15 | TGTGCCTGGAGTACCAGGACAGGGGCATCGACACCCCTCCACTTT | CAWSTRTGASTPLHF
TRBJ1-1 | NA | NA | TRBV19 | 12 | TGTGCCAGTAGTGCCGAGGGTACTGAAGCTTTCTTT | CASSAEGTEAFF
TRBJ1-1 | NA | NA | TRBV5-1 | 12 | TGCGCCAGCAGAGCAGGTAACACTGAAGCTTTCTTT | CASRAGNTEAFF
TRBJ2-5 | TRBD1 | once | TRBV5-1 | 16 | TGCGCCAGCAGCTTGGACAGGGGGCTAATGGCGGAGACCCAGTACTTC | CASSLDRGLMAETQYF
TRBJ2-5 | NA | NA | TRBV5-6 | 14 | TGTGCCAGCAGCCCACCGACAGGTTCGAGGACCCAGTACTTC | CASSPPTGSRTQYF
TRBJ1-1 | TRBD1 | NA | TRBV5-1 | 15 | TGCGCCAGCAGCACAGGGACAGAACTGAACACTGAAGCTTTCTTT | CASSTGTELNTEAFF
TRBJ1-1 | NA | NA | TRBV7-9 | 13 | TGTGCCAGCAGCTTCGGGGGGGACACTGAAGCTTTCTTT | CASSFGGDTEAFF
TRBJ2-1 | TRBD1 | NA | TRBV7-9 | 16 | TGTGCCAGCAGCTTATTGGGACAGGGTTACTACAATGAGCAGTTCTTC | CASSLLGQGYYNEQFF
TRBJ1-5 | TRBD1 | once | TRBV28 | 15 | TGTGCCAGCAGTGGGGGGACAGGGTATGATCAGCCCCAGCATTTT | CASSGGTGYDQPQHF
TRBJ2-3 | NA | NA | TRBV10-3 | 14 | TGTGCCATCAGTGATGCAGGGGCCCCAGATACGCAGTATTTT | CAISDAGAPDTQYF
TRBJ2-2 | TRBD1 | few | TRBV9 | 17 | TGTGCCAGCAGCGTAGCTAAAGGGGGCGCGAACACCGGGGAGCTGTTTTTT | CASSVAKGGANTGELFF
TRBJ2-7 | TRBD1 | NA | TRBV2 | 16 | TGTGCCAGCAGTGACCGACAGGGGGCCCATTTCTACGAGCAGTACTTC | CASSDRQGAHFYEQYF
TRBJ2-6 | NA | NA | TRBV28 | 15 | TGTGCCAGCAGTTTTGAACACTCTGGGGCCAACGTCCTGACTTTC | CASSFEHSGANVLTF
TRBJ1-1 | TRBD1 | NA | TRBV10-3 | 15 | TGTGCCATCCGTGAGGGACAGGGGATTAACACTGAAGCTTTCTTT | CAIREGQGINTEAFF
TRBJ1-4 | NA | NA | TRBV5-6 | 15 | TGTGCCAGCAGCTTGTCAGTAGCGGTGGAAGAAAAACTGTTTTTT | CASSLSVAVEEKLFF
TRBJ2-5 | TRBD2 | few | TRBV10-1 | 17 | TGCGCCAGCAGTGAGGGGGCGACTAGCGGGTACCAAGAGACCCAGTACTTC | CASSEGATSGYQETQYF
TRBJ2-7 | TRBD1 | NA | TRBV19 | 15 | TGTGCCAGTAGTATAGGCGGACAGGTCACCTACGAGCAGTACTTC | CASSIGGQVTYEQYF
TRBJ2-7 | NA | once | TRBV6-5 | 14 | TGTGCCAGCAGTTACGGGCAGGGGAGCTACGAGCAGTACTTC | CASSYGQGSYEQYF
TRBJ1-2 | TRBD1 | once | TRBV5-1 | 14 | TGCGCCAGCAGCTTGATAGGGGGCAGCTATGGCTACACCTTC | CASSLIGGSYGYTF
TRBJ2-3 | TRBD1 | NA | TRBV18 | 17 | TGTGCCAGCTCACCACCTGGGACAGCGCCCCGGCCAGATACGCAGTATTTT | CASSPPGTAPRPDTQYF
TRBJ1-1 | NA | NA | TRBV30 | 14 | TGTGCCTGGAGTGTAGGGGTGGCGAACACTGAAGCTTTCTTT | CAWSVGVANTEAFF
TRBJ2-7 | TRBD1 | NA | TRBV5-1 | 14 | TGCGCCAGCAGCTTTCGGACAGGGGACTACGAGCAGTACTTC | CASSFRTGDYEQYF
TRBJ1-4 | NA | NA | TRBV6-5 | 14 | TGTGCCAGCAGTTACTCGAGCGGGGATGAAAAACTGTTTTTT | CASSYSSGDEKLFF
TRBJ2-4 | NA | NA | TRBV27 | 13 | TGTGCCAGCAGTACCACGGGTTGGAACATTCAGTACTTC | CASSTTGWNIQYF
TRBJ1-1 | NA | once | TRBV30 | 13 | TGTGCCTGGAGTGTAGCCCCGAGGACTGAAGCTTTCTTT | CAWSVAPRTEAFF
TRBJ2-6 | NA | NA | TRBV30 | 15 | TGTGCCTGTGACCAACGGGAAATTGGGGCCAACGTCCTGACTTTC | CACDQREIGANVLTF
TRBJ2-7 | NA | NA | TRBV4-2 | 17 | TGTGCCAGCAGCCAAGCCTCCGGGATGTTAAGCTCCTACGAGCAGTACTTC | CASSQASGMLSSYEQYF